These T cell receptor beta chains were read from a single sample in a study of T-cell memory formation after mild COVID-19. MiXCR, applied by TCRdb to the 5' RACE reads, yields one record per CDR3 protein. The sample consists of about 170,000 distinct CDR3 sequences, 10% to 15% of them appearing once. Material for sequencing was PBMCs or a T cell subset sorted from them (not recorded which). All receptors come from a man younger than 30 who had mild COVID-19 (a few samples of this study predate the infection). Cell type and time point are not known. Both conserved end residues are part of each CDR3. D genes are given only for firm matches. The listing skips clone size in some rows; elsewhere it reads once, few, many or a size class.

size: few
V: TRBV12-3/TRBV12-4
D: .
J: TRBJ2-2
DNA: TGTGCCAGCAGTTTCCTGACGGGGAACACCGGGGAGCTGTTTTTT
CDR3: CASSFLTGNTGELFF

size: few
V: TRBV12-5
D: .
J: TRBJ2-5
DNA: TGTGCTAGTTCGGACGGCTCGCGAGAGACCCAGTACTTC
CDR3: CASSDGSRETQYF

size: few
V: TRBV7-2
D: .
J: TRBJ2-3
DNA: TGTGCCAGCAGCTTACTGGGGGGGGCAACAGATACGCAGTATTTT
CDR3: CASSLLGGATDTQYF

size: .
V: TRBV7-8
D: .
J: TRBJ1-6
DNA: TGTGCCAGCAGCTTGGACGAACTCAGCGGACCCCTCCACTTT
CDR3: CASSLDELSGPLHF

size: .
V: TRBV5-1
D: .
J: TRBJ1-2
DNA: TGCGCCAGCAGCCCCGAGGGGCAGGGAGGCTACACCTTC
CDR3: CASSPEGQGGYTF

size: many
V: TRBV5-1
D: .
J: TRBJ2-1
DNA: TGCGCCAGCAGCTTAGGGGGACTCTCCTACAATGAGCAGTTCTTC
CDR3: CASSLGGLSYNEQFF

size: .
V: TRBV6-2/TRBV6-3
D: TRBD1
J: TRBJ1-1
DNA: TGTGCCAGCAGTTCCGACAGGGGATACACTGAAGCTTTCTTT
CDR3: CASSSDRGYTEAFF

size: .
V: TRBV7-6
D: TRBD2
J: TRBJ2-1
DNA: TGTGCCAGCAGCTTGCTGGCTAGCGGGAGTATGCATGAGCAGTTCTTC
CDR3: CASSLLASGSMHEQFF

size: few
V: TRBV7-2
D: TRBD2
J: TRBJ2-1
DNA: TGTGCCAGCAGCCCATTTCTCCTAACTAGCGGGGGCAATGAGCAGTTCTTC
CDR3: CASSPFLLTSGGNEQFF

size: few
V: TRBV6-5
D: .
J: TRBJ2-4
DNA: TGTGCCAGCTGGACTGAGGCCAAAAACATTCAGTACTTC
CDR3: CASWTEAKNIQYF

size: few
V: TRBV4-3
D: .
J: TRBJ1-1
DNA: TGCGCCAGCAGCCAAGGAAGCTACAGTAACACTGAAGCTTTCTTT
CDR3: CASSQGSYSNTEAFF

size: few
V: TRBV7-2
D: .
J: TRBJ2-5
DNA: TGTGCCAGCAGCCCCCGGTCGGAAGGGACCCAGTACTTC
CDR3: CASSPRSEGTQYF

size: .
V: TRBV9
D: .
J: TRBJ2-7
DNA: TGTGCCAGCAGCCCAGCTCAGGGGGGGACAGACTACGAGCAGTACTTC
CDR3: CASSPAQGGTDYEQYF

size: few
V: TRBV12-3/TRBV12-4
D: .
J: TRBJ1-1
DNA: TGTGCCAGCAGTTTAATAGGTGAAGCTTTCTTT
CDR3: CASSLIGEAFF

size: .
V: TRBV7-2
D: .
J: TRBJ2-6
DNA: TGTGCCAGCAGCTTAGCGGCTCTTGGGGCTTCTAGCTCTGGGGCCAACGTCCTGACTTTC
CDR3: CASSLAALGASSSGANVLTF

size: many
V: TRBV20-1
D: TRBD2
J: TRBJ2-1
DNA: TGCAGTGTGCCAAATATAGCGGGGGGCGCCTACAATGAGCAGTTCTTC
CDR3: CSVPNIAGGAYNEQFF

size: .
V: TRBV7-3
D: TRBD2
J: TRBJ2-2
DNA: TGTGCCAGCAGCCTCGGGGGACCTAGCGGGGGGCGCACCGGGGAGCTGTTTTTT
CDR3: CASSLGGPSGGRTGELFF